The 19 T cell receptor beta chains given below trace back to one sample, sequenced in a study of CD4 T cells in relation to SARS-CoV-2 and coronaviruses. The antigens of these receptors remain unknown. Unexposed donor CD4+ T cells date from 2011-2018, before the COVID-19 pandemic. CD4+ T cells were isolated from the cells after more than 8 days of culture. Profiling relied on immunoSEQ multiplex PCR, and the TCRdb table lists in-frame clones only, not all of them. The sample has under 20,000 clones; approximately 77% are singletons. Source material: CD4+ T cells from PBMCs, cultured in vitro. Receptor source: a human donor in good health.

J is TRBJ1-2 and V is TRBV5-5; D is undetermined. Germline CDR1 is SGHKS and CDR2 is YYEKEE (reference sequence). Trimming pared 0 bases from V and 3 bases from J, leaving 3 bases between. This CDR3 comprises 12 residues. As DNA, the CDR3 is TGTGCCAGCAGCTTGGGGGACTATGGCTACACCTTC. It encodes CASSLGDYGYTF.

This chain joins TRBV6-5 and TRBJ2-7, with 10 bases lining up with TRBD1. The CDR3 spans 15 residues. V trimming: 4 bases; J trimming: 5 bases; junction bases outside the gene matches: 8. CDR1 MNHEY and CDR2 SVGAGI come from the germline V gene. CDR3 sequence: CASSSPGQGFDEQYF. The DNA for the CDR3 is TGTGCCAGCAGTTCTCCGGGACAGGGGTTCGACGAGCAGTACTTC.

This clone was counted only a few times. The chain has TRBV7-2 and TRBJ1-1; no firm D call. Germline assignment: CDR1 SGHTA and CDR2 FQGNSA. The V gene lost 1 base and the J gene lost 7 bases, with 10 bases spanning the gap. The CDR3 loop spans 13 amino acids. CDR3 sequence reads: CASSLGRRNEAFF. In DNA, the CDR3 is TGTGCCAGCAGCTTAGGTCGTCGGAATGAAGCTTTCTTT. Combining the CDR3 with reference TRBV7-2 and TRBJ1-1 gives the whole variable domain GAGVSQSPSNKVTEKGKDVELRCDPISGHTALYWYRQSLGQGLEFLIYFQGNSAPDKSGLPSDRFSAERTGGSVSTLTIQRTQQEDSAVYLCASSLGRRNEAFFGQGTRLTVV.

The chain uses TRBV5-1 and TRBJ2-7; D unresolved. Trimming left V 4 bases short and J 0 bases short, with 17 bases between. CDR3 length equals 16 residues. CDR1 and CDR2 (germline): SGHRS, YFSETQ. In DNA, the CDR3 is TGCGCCAGCAGCAGAAACCCGGCGATGAGCTCCTACGAGCAGTACTTC. Protein product: CASSRNPAMSSYEQYF. The whole variable domain, remainder taken from reference TRBV5-1 and TRBJ2-7, is KAGVTQTPRYLIKTRGQQVTLSCSPISGHRSVSWYQQTPGQGLQFLFEYFSETQRNKGNFPGRFSGRQFSNSRSEMNVSTLELGDSALYLCASSRNPAMSSYEQYFGPGTRLTVT.

The chain couples TRBV5-1 to TRBJ2-7, with 7 bases aligning to TRBD2. The length of the CDR3 is 15 residues. J lost 2 bases, V lost 1 base, and 6 bases had no gene match. Germline-derived CDR1 and CDR2 are SGHRS and YFSETQ. CDR3 sequence (DNA): TGCGCCAGCAGCTTGTCTAGCGGAGCACCCTACGAGCAGTACTTC. Translated, it gives CASSLSSGAPYEQYF.

This clone was observed a few times. V and J are TRBV5-1 and TRBJ2-7; D is perhaps TRBD1 or TRBD2 (5 bases each). Germline V CDR1 and CDR2: SGHRS, YFSETQ. This CDR3 has 14 amino acids. Trimming shortened V by 5 bases and J by 1 base, and 13 bases separated the two germline ends. In DNA form, the CDR3 reads TGCGCCAGCAGACCGGACTGGGGGTCCTACGAGCAGTACTTC. It encodes CASRPDWGSYEQYF.

The chain recombines TRBV5-8 with TRBJ1-2; TRBD1 agrees at 12 bases. The CDR3 is made up of 15 amino acids. V lost 3 bases and J lost 7; bases outside the gene matches: 7. Germline CDR1 is SGHTS and CDR2 is YDEGEE. The CDR3 protein is CASSWRDRGPSGYTF. The CDR3 DNA is TGTGCCAGCAGCTGGCGGGACAGGGGGCCGAGTGGCTACACCTTC.

The chain combines TRBV5-1 with TRBJ1-5; 7 nucleotides align to TRBD1. The CDR3 is 14 residues long. V dropped 4 bases and J dropped 2; count of bases not matched to a gene: 3. Germline V gene data show CDR1 as SGHRS and CDR2 as YFSETQ. The CDR3 protein is CASSTGTGNQPQHF. The CDR3 bases are TGCGCCAGCAGCACCGGGACAGGCAATCAGCCCCAGCATTTT.

The sample holds a few counts of this clone. The chain carries TRBV5-1 and TRBJ1-1; 9 nucleotides match TRBD1. The CDR3 extends over 14 amino acids. Germline loops: CDR1 SGHRS, CDR2 YFSETQ. Losses at the gene ends were 6 bases for V and 1 base for J; bases not matched to a gene: 4. The CDR3 DNA reads TGCGCCAGCACGACAGGGGGAGCGAACACTGAAGCTTTCTTT. It codes for CASTTGGANTEAFF.

J is TRBJ1-5 and V is TRBV19; D unresolved. This CDR3 region has 13 residues. The V end lost 10 bases, the J end lost 8 bases, and 18 bases lay between the germline ends. The germline CDR1 and CDR2 sequences are LNHDA and SQIVND (reference sequence). The CDR3 loop is CATLGPGREPQHF. The DNA of the CDR3 is TGTGCCACCCTAGGACCGGGTCGGGAGCCCCAGCATTTT.

This clone was observed a single time. The chain is built from TRBV18 and TRBJ1-2; TRBD1 agrees at 7 bases. V shed 2 bases, J shed 7 bases, and the junction held 7 bases outside the gene matches. The germline CDR1 and CDR2 sequences are KGHSH and LQKENI. The CDR3 runs 14 residues. This CDR3 reads CASSPTRGLGGYTF. Written as DNA, the CDR3 is TGTGCCAGCTCACCAACCAGGGGGTTGGGTGGCTACACCTTC.

V gene TRBV19 combines with J gene TRBJ1-6; D remains ambiguous. In germline, CDR1 is LNHDA, CDR2 SQIVND (reference sequence). With 5 bases removed from V and 7 bases from J, the gap between germline ends came to 15 bases. The CDR3 runs 15 residues. The CDR3 protein is CASSAQASTNSPLHF. In DNA form, the CDR3 reads TGTGCCAGTAGTGCCCAGGCCTCTACCAATTCACCCCTCCACTTT.

The V and J genes are TRBV5-4 and TRBJ2-3, with 12 bases matching TRBD2. The CDR3 has 15 amino acids. Unmatched junction bases numbered 7, after V lost 5 bases and J lost 6 bases. Germline V gene lookup returns CDR1 SGHNT and CDR2 YYREEE (reference sequence). The CDR3 DNA sequence: TGTGCCAGCAGGTCCGGGACTAGCGGGTACGATACGCAGTATTTT. Its protein product is CASRSGTSGYDTQYF.

This clone was detected once. This sequence joins TRBV7-3 and TRBJ1-1, with D possibly TRBD1 on 5 matching bases. Germline V gene sequence: CDR1 SGHTA, CDR2 FQGTGA. This CDR3 contains 13 residues. Trimming took off 5 bases at V and 1 base at J, with 8 bases between the two ends. The CDR3 nucleotides read TGTGCCAGCAGCCAGGGACGGAACACTGAAGCTTTCTTT. Amino acids: CASSQGRNTEAFF.

The rearrangement joins TRBV5-1 to TRBJ2-5, with 7 bases that match TRBD1. CDR1 is SGHRS, CDR2 YFSETQ, per germline. J gave up 0 bases and V 1 base, and 3 bases lay outside the gene matches. The CDR3 has 15 amino acids. CDR3 in amino acids: CASSLPTGDQETQYF. The CDR3 region has the DNA TGCGCCAGCAGCTTGCCTACAGGGGACCAAGAGACCCAGTACTTC.

V is TRBV2 and J is TRBJ1-6; 9 bases align to TRBD1. The V gene's germline CDR1 is SNHLY and CDR2 FYNNEI. Trimming removed 5 bases from V and 8 bases from J; junction bases left unmatched: 7. CDR3 length equals 15 residues. The CDR3: CASSKDRGIDSPLHF. In nucleotides, the CDR3 is TGTGCCAGCAGTAAGGACAGGGGAATTGATTCACCCCTCCACTTT.

In its sample, this clone was seen a few times. This chain joins TRBV6-5 and TRBJ1-5, with D uncertain. CDR1 and CDR2 (germline): MNHEY, SVGAGI. V lost 0 bases and J lost 6, with 12 bases in between. CDR3 length equals 15 residues. The CDR3 loop reads CASSYSTTSGQPQHF. The CDR3 bases are TGTGCCAGCAGTTACTCGACGACCTCAGGTCAGCCCCAGCATTTT.

CDR3 DNA: TGCAGCGTTGGGGTACAAGAGACCCAGTACTTC. Encoded protein: CSVGVQETQYF. The chain recombines TRBV29-1 with TRBJ2-5; D not resolved. CDR1 and CDR2 from the germline V gene are SQVTM and ANQGSEA. The CDR3 is made up of 11 amino acids. Trimming cost V 4 bases and J 2 bases, with 5 bases left between them.

A single count supports this clone. For the CDR3, the DNA is TGTGCCTCCAGTTATGGAGAGTGGGGCTCGCAAGAGACCCAGTACTTC. Protein sequence: CASSYGEWGSQETQYF. This chain uses TRBV6-5 with TRBJ2-5; D possibly corresponds to TRBD1 (5 bases). Germline assignment: CDR1 MNHEY and CDR2 SVGAGI. This CDR3 region has 16 residues. Trimming stripped 11 bases from V and 2 bases from J, with 24 bases between.